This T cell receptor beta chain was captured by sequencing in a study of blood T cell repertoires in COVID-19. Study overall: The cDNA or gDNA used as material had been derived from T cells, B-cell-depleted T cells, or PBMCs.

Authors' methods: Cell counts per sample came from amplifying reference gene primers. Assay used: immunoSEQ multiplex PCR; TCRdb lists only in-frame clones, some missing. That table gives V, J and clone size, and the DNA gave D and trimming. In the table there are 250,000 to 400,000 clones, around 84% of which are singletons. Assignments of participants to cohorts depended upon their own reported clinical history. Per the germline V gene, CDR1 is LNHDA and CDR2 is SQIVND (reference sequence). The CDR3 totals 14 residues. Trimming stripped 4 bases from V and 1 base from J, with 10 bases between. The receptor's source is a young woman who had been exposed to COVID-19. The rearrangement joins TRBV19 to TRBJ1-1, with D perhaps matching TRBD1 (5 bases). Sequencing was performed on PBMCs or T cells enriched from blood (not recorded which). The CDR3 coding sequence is TGTGCCAGTAGTAGGGGACTCAGGAACACTGAAGCTTTCTTT. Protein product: CASSRGLRNTEAFF.